The 20 T cell receptor beta chains below all came from one sample that was sequenced in a study of blood T cell repertoires in COVID-19. Method: immunoSEQ multiplex PCR; TCRdb's copy keeps in-frame clones and lacks some. The table records roughly 140,000 clones, 70% to 90% of them present only once. Sequenced: peripheral blood. The origin of the receptors is a man between 65 and 80 years old with acute or convalescent COVID-19.

The gene calls are TRBV5-1 and TRBJ2-2, with TRBD2 matching 10 bases. This CDR3 contains 17 residues. After removal of 1 base from V and 4 bases from J, the junction contained 7 bases not matched to a gene. Germline V gene sequence: CDR1 SGHRS, CDR2 YFSETQ. CDR3 bases: TGCGCCAGCAGCTTGATTCCGGGACTAGCGTCCACCGGGGAGCTGTTTTTT. This gives the protein CASSLIPGLASTGELFF.

V and J are TRBV10-3 and TRBJ1-5, with 8 nucleotides matching TRBD1. The germline V gene encodes CDR1 ENHRY and CDR2 SYGVKD. This CDR3 is 16 amino acids long. The trim removed 2 bases at V and 3 bases at J, leaving 6 bases unmatched. Here the CDR3 reads CAISEGLDRDNQPQHF. Here the CDR3 DNA reads TGTGCCATCAGTGAGGGACTGGACAGGGACAATCAGCCCCAGCATTTT.

V is TRBV11-2 and J is TRBJ2-1; 7 nucleotides align to TRBD1. With V trimmed by 5 bases and J by 8 bases, 6 bases remained unmatched. In germline, CDR1 is SGHAT, CDR2 FQNNGV. The CDR3 length is 13 residues. Here the CDR3 reads CASSKDRSHEQFF. CDR3 DNA: TGTGCCAGCAGCAAGGACAGGAGCCATGAGCAGTTCTTC. Full variable domain (remainder filled in from reference TRBV11-2 and TRBJ2-1): EAGVAQSPRYKIIEKRQSVAFWCNPISGHATLYWYQQILGQGPKLLIQFQNNGVVDDSQLPKDRFSAERLKGVDSTLKIQPAKLEDSAVYLCASSKDRSHEQFFGPGTRLTVL.

The rearrangement uses TRBV7-2 and TRBJ2-7; possible D gene TRBD1, 6 bases. The V end was cut by 1 base, the J end by 3 bases, with 13 bases between. Per the germline V gene, CDR1 is SGHTA and CDR2 is FQGNSA. This CDR3 comprises 15 residues. The CDR3 protein is CASSLDRVRIYEQYF. The DNA of the CDR3 is TGTGCCAGCAGCTTAGACAGGGTAAGGATCTACGAGCAGTACTTC.

This clone was seen repeatedly, ten times or more. The chain carries TRBV30 and TRBJ1-3, with unresolved D. Germline V CDR1 and CDR2: GTSNPN, SVGIG (reference sequence). The CDR3 covers 14 residues. V dropped 0 bases and J dropped 7 bases, with 13 bases sitting between them. CDR3 bases: TGTGCCTGGAGTGTACCGGGAGGGTTTAACACCATATATTTT. Translated, it gives CAWSVPGGFNTIYF.

The V call is TRBV29-1, the J call TRBJ2-3, with unresolved D. The CDR3 spans 13 residues. Germline V gene sequence: CDR1 SQVTM, CDR2 ANQGSEA. With 4 bases removed from V and 1 base from J, the gap between germline ends came to 9 bases. The CDR3 loop reads CSVVRGGTDTQYF. CDR3 in DNA: TGCAGCGTTGTTAGAGGCGGCACAGATACGCAGTATTTT.

The chain employs TRBV6-4 and TRBJ1-6; 8 nucleotides align to TRBD1. Trimming took 6 bases from V and 10 from J; bases not matched to a gene: 11. Germline CDR1 MRHNA, CDR2 SNTAGT. The CDR3 loop spans 15 amino acids. CDR3 nucleotide sequence: TGTGCCAGCAGACCGACAGGGGTGGGAGAGTCACCCCTCCACTTT. Encoded protein: CASRPTGVGESPLHF.

The chain is built from TRBV24-1 and TRBJ1-2, with 7 bases identical to TRBD1. With 3 bases clipped from V and 10 bases from J, the junction kept 4 bases outside the gene matches. This CDR3 comprises 12 residues. Germline V gene data show CDR1 as KGHDR and CDR2 as SFDVKD. CDR3 loop: CATSDTRGAYTF. CDR3 nucleotide sequence: TGTGCCACCAGTGATACCAGGGGGGCCTACACCTTC.

CDR3 in DNA: TGTGCCAGCAGCACACTAGCGGGAGGGTGGAACATTCAGTACTTC. It encodes CASSTLAGGWNIQYF. The V call is TRBV5-8, the J call TRBJ2-4; 13 nucleotides line up with TRBD2. The CDR3 runs to 15 residues. V was pared by 4 bases and J by 7 bases, with 5 bases of the junction left unmatched. From germline, CDR1 is SGHTS and CDR2 YDEGEE.

This chain uses TRBV5-4 with TRBJ2-5, with a possible D match to TRBD2 (6 bases). V lost 4 bases and J 2 bases, leaving 12 bases between the germline ends. The CDR3 contains 14 residues. CDR1 is SGHNT and CDR2 is YYREEE in the germline V gene (reference sequence). In DNA, the CDR3 is TGTGCCAGCAGCGCCGCGGGGATTCAAGAGACCCAGTACTTC. It yields the protein CASSAAGIQETQYF.

This clone came up once. The chain couples TRBV5-4 to TRBJ2-5; the D gene is possibly TRBD2 (5 bases). Germline V gene lookup returns CDR1 SGHNT and CDR2 YYREEE (reference sequence). The V end was cut by 4 bases, the J end by 5 bases, with 9 bases between. This CDR3 comprises 12 residues. The CDR3 is CASSPGRETQYF. CDR3 nucleotide sequence: TGTGCCAGCAGCCCGGGAAGGGAGACCCAGTACTTC.

The CDR3 loop reads CASTVLGLAGRNQSGELFF. The CDR3 nucleotides are TGTGCCAGTACCGTCCTGGGACTAGCGGGAAGGAACCAGTCCGGGGAGCTGTTTTTT. The chain links TRBV19 to TRBJ2-2; 13 bases agree with TRBD2. Germline V gives CDR1 LNHDA, CDR2 SQIVND (reference sequence). Trimming cost V 7 bases and J 6 bases; bases outside gene matches: 17. The CDR3 extends over 19 amino acids.

V gene TRBV5-1 combines with J gene TRBJ2-1; D may be TRBD2 (6 bases). Trimming pared 1 base from V and 0 bases from J, leaving 11 bases between. In germline, CDR1 is SGHRS, CDR2 YFSETQ. CDR3 length: 16 residues. The CDR3 region is CASSLPTSSSYNEQFF. The CDR3, as DNA: TGCGCCAGCAGCTTGCCGACTAGTAGCTCCTACAATGAGCAGTTCTTC.

This clone was detected only a few times. The rearrangement joins TRBV28 to TRBJ2-7, with D uncertain. V lost 4 bases, J lost 3 bases, and 4 bases lay in between. Germline V lookup: CDR1 MDHEN, CDR2 SYDVKM. This CDR3 has 11 amino acids. The CDR3 loop reads CASSSHYEQYF. The CDR3, as DNA: TGTGCCAGCAGTTCCCACTACGAGCAGTACTTC.

The chain uses TRBV28 and TRBJ2-1; a possible D gene is TRBD2 (6 bases). The CDR3 loop spans 14 amino acids. Germline V CDR1 and CDR2: MDHEN, SYDVKM. The germline V and J ends were trimmed by 5 bases and 0 bases, with 8 bases remaining between them. The CDR3 bases are TGTGCCAGCAGTCCCGGGAGCTCCTACAATGAGCAGTTCTTC. Protein sequence: CASSPGSSYNEQFF.

The chain employs TRBV9 and TRBJ2-2; the D gene is possibly TRBD1 (6 bases). CDR3 length: 15 residues. Trimming pared 3 bases from V and 4 bases from J, leaving 13 bases between. Germline V CDR1 and CDR2: SGDLS, YYNGEE. CDR3 loop: CASSGRDTLTGELFF. The CDR3 DNA sequence: TGTGCCAGCAGCGGCCGGGACACCCTCACCGGGGAGCTGTTTTTT.

The chain joins TRBV2 to TRBJ2-7; 12 nucleotides line up with TRBD1. Losses at the gene ends were 4 bases for V and 6 bases for J; bases not matched to a gene: 7. Germline CDR1 and CDR2: SNHLY and FYNNEI. The CDR3 is made up of 15 amino acids. The chain's CDR3 is CASSVPRDRGREQYF. DNA of the CDR3: TGTGCCAGCAGTGTTCCCCGGGACAGGGGGCGCGAGCAGTACTTC.

This chain links TRBV6-2 or TRBV6-3 with TRBJ2-7; 10 nucleotides match TRBD1. V lost 2 bases, J lost 5 bases, and 6 bases stayed unmatched. Germline CDR1 MNHEY, CDR2 SVGEGT. CDR3 length: 15 amino acids. As DNA, the CDR3 is TGTGCCAGCAGTTACGGGACAGGGGCATTCAACGAGCAGTACTTC. It encodes CASSYGTGAFNEQYF.

This rearrangement joins TRBV12-3 or TRBV12-4 to TRBJ1-2; maybe TRBD1 (5 bases). This CDR3 contains 12 residues. V shed 2 bases and J shed 7 bases, with 8 bases lying between them. In nucleotides, the CDR3 is TGTGCCAGCAGTTTATTGGGGGGTGGCTACACCTTC. Translation: CASSLLGGGYTF.

The chain uses TRBV9 and TRBJ2-6; the D is unclear. V was shortened by 0 bases and J by 0 bases, with 7 bases between the two germline ends. The CDR3 contains 16 residues. The V gene's germline CDR1 is SGDLS and CDR2 YYNGEE. The CDR3 loop reads CASSVGPGSGANVLTF. For the CDR3, the DNA is TGTGCCAGCAGCGTAGGCCCGGGCTCTGGGGCCAACGTCCTGACTTTC.